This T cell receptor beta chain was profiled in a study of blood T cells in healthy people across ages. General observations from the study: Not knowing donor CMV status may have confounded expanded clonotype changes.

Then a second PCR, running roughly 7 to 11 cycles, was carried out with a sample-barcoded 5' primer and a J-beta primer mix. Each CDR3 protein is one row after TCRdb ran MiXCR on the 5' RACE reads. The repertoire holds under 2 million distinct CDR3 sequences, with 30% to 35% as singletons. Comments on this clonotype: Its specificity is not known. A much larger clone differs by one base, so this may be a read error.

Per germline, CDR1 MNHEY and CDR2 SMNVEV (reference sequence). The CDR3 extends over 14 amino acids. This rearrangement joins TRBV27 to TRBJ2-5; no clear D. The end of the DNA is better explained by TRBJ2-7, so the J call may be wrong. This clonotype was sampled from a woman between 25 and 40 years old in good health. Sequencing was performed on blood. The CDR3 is CASNGWCFSHEQYF. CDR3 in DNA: TGTGCCAGCAACGGGTGGTGTTTTTCCCACGAGCAGTACTTC.